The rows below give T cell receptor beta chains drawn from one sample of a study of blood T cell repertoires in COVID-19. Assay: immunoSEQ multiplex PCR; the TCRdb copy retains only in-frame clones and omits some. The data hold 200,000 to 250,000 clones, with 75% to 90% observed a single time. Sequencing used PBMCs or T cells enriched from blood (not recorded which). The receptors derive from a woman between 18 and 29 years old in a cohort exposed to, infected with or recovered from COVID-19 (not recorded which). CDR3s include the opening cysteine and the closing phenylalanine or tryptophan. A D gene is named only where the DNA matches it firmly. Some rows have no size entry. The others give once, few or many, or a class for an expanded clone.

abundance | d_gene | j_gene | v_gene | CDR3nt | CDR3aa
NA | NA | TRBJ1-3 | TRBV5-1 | TGCGCCAGCAGCTTAGTGTCCAGGGACTCTGGAAACACCATATATTTT | CASSLVSRDSGNTIYF
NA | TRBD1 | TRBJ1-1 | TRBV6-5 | TGTGCCAGCAGGCGACAGGGAGAGATGAACACTGAAGCTTTCTTT | CASRRQGEMNTEAFF
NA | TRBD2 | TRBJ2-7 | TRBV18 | TGTGCCAGCTCACCCGTCAGGGCGGGAGTCTACGAGCAGTACTTC | CASSPVRAGVYEQYF
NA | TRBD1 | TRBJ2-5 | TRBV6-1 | TGTGCCAGCAGTGAATTGGACAGGGGGCACAAAGAGACCCAGTACTTC | CASSELDRGHKETQYF
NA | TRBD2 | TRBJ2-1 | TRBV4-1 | TGCGCCAGCAGCCAGCCCGGACTAGCGGGAGCCGACAATGAGCAGTTCTTC | CASSQPGLAGADNEQFF
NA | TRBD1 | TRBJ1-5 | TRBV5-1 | TGCGCCAGCAGCTTGGGGACAGGGAGCAATCAGCCCCAGCATTTT | CASSLGTGSNQPQHF
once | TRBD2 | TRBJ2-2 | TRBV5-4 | TGTGCCAGCAGCCTAAAAGCGGGAGACACCGGGGAGCTGTTTTTT | CASSLKAGDTGELFF
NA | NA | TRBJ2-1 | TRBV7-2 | TGTGCCAGCAGCTTACCGCTAGGCGGGGTTGTCGACAATGAGCAGTTCTTC | CASSLPLGGVVDNEQFF
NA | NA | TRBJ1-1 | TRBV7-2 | TGTGCCAGGCCCCTCTCTACAAACAGGATAACGAACACTGAAGCTTTCTTT | CARPLSTNRITNTEAFF
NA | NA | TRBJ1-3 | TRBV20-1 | TGCAGTGCTAGTCGGGATTCTGGAAACACCATATATTTT | CSASRDSGNTIYF
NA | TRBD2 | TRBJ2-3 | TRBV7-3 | TGTGCCAGCAGCTTAGGGCTAGCGGGGTCCACAGATACGCAGTATTTT | CASSLGLAGSTDTQYF
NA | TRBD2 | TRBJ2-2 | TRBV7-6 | TGTGCCAGCAGCTTAGGGGTAGCGGGGACGATCGGGGAGCTGTTTTTT | CASSLGVAGTIGELFF
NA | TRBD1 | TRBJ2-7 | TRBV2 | TGTGCCAGCAGCGACTCCTCCGGGACAGGGACCTACGAGCAGTACTTC | CASSDSSGTGTYEQYF
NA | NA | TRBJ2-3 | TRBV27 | TGTGCCAGCAGTTTATGGGAGGGCACAGATACGCAGTATTTT | CASSLWEGTDTQYF
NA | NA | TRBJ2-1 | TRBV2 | TGTGCCAGCAGTTTCGAGTTGAACTCCTACAATGAGCAGTTCTTC | CASSFELNSYNEQFF
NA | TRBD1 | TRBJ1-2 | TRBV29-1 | TGCAGCGTTCTGTCGACAGGGGGCCTTGGCTACACCTTC | CSVLSTGGLGYTF
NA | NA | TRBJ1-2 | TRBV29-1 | TGCAGCGTTGCGGAGGGGTATGGCTACACCTTC | CSVAEGYGYTF
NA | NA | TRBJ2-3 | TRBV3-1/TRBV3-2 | TGTGCCAGCAGTTCGGGACTCACCATCTCAGATACGCAGTATTTT | CASSSGLTISDTQYF
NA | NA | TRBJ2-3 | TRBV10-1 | TGCGCCAGCGCAAGGGACTCCTTCACAGATACGCAGTATTTT | CASARDSFTDTQYF
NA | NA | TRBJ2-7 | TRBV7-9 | TGTGCCAGCAGCCCAAGGTCCAGGGGACCCTACGAGCAGTACTTC | CASSPRSRGPYEQYF
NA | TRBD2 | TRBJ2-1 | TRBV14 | TGTGCCAGATCTTCTGAGACTAGCGGGAGATTAGATGAGCAGTTCTTC | CARSSETSGRLDEQFF
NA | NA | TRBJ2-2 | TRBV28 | TGTGCCAGCAGCACCTGGGGCCTTACCGACGGGGAGCTGTTTTTT | CASSTWGLTDGELFF
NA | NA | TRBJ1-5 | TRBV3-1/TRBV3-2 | TGTGCCAGCAGCCCCGGGGGGGAAAATCAGCCCCAGCATTTT | CASSPGGENQPQHF
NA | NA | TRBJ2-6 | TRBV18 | TGTGCCAGCTCACCTATTACAGGGACCGGGGCCAACGTCCTGACTTTC | CASSPITGTGANVLTF
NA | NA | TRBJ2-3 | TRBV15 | TGTGCCACCAGCAGCCGGACTAGCACAGATACGCAGTATTTT | CATSSRTSTDTQYF
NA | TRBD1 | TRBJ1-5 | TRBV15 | TGTGCCACCAGCAGAGATCGGTCAGGGGGGAATCAGCCCCAGCATTTT | CATSRDRSGGNQPQHF
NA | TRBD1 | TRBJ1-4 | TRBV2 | TGTGCCAGCAGGGACAGGGCTGGAGAAAAACTGTTTTTT | CASRDRAGEKLFF
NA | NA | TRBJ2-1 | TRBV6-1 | TGTGCCAGCAGTGATTCTTACTTTCCAAAAAGCGGTGAGCAGTTCTTC | CASSDSYFPKSGEQFF
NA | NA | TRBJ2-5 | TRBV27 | TGTGCCAGCAGTAGGGGACTTCGAGAGACCCAGTACTTC | CASSRGLRETQYF
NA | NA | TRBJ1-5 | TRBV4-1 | TGCGCCAGCAGCCGATCAGGGGTTTCGTGGAATCAGCCCCAGCATTTT | CASSRSGVSWNQPQHF
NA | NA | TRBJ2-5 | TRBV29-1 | TGCAGCGCCCGAGGGTGGAGGGTTGACCAGTACTTC | CSARGWRVDQYF
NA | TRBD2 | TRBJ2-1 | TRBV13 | TGTGCCAGCAGCCCCAGCCGACTAGCGGGGCAGTTCTTC | CASSPSRLAGQFF
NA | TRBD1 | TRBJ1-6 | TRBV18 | TGTGCCAGCTCACGGGACAGGGCTAATTCACCCCTCCACTTT | CASSRDRANSPLHF
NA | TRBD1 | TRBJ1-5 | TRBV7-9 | TGTGCCAGCAGCACTACAGGGGGCTATAGCAATCAGCCCCAGCATTTT | CASSTTGGYSNQPQHF
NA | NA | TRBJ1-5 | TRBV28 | TGTGCCAGCAGTCAACCGATACACGAAAATCAGCCCCAGCATTTT | CASSQPIHENQPQHF
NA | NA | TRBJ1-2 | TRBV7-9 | TGTGCCAGCAGCCCCGGGGAGGCTAACTATGGCTACACCTTC | CASSPGEANYGYTF
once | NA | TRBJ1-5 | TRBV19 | TGTGCCAGTAGAAAGACGGGTCAGCCCCAGCATTTT | CASRKTGQPQHF
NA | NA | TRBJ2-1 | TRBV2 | TGTGCCAGCAGTAAAAACCCCTTGGGGGGCTCCTACAATGAGCAGTTCTTC | CASSKNPLGGSYNEQFF
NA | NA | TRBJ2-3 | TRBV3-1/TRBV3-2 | TGTGCCAGCAGCCAAGACTACTCCACAGATACGCAGTATTTT | CASSQDYSTDTQYF
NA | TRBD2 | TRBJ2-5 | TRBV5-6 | TGTGCCAGCAGCCGAACTAGCGGCTCGAAACAAGAGACCCAGTACTTC | CASSRTSGSKQETQYF
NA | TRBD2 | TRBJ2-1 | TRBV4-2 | TGTGCCAGCAGCCAAGATGTGATGAGCGGGGGGGCCCGCAATGAGCAGTTCTTC | CASSQDVMSGGARNEQFF
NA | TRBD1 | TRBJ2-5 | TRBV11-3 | TGTGCCAGCAGCATCCGAACAGGGGGTATAGAGACCCAGTACTTC | CASSIRTGGIETQYF
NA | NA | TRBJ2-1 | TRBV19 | TGTGCCAGTAGTATAGGGCCCAATGAGCAGTTCTTC | CASSIGPNEQFF
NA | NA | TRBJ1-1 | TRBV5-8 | TGTGCCAGCAGCTCGCTACTCCAGGGGATGAACACTGAAGCTTTCTTT | CASSSLLQGMNTEAFF
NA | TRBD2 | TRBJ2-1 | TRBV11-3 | TGTGCCAGCAGTTTTGGGGCGGGAGGGCCGAGCTCCTACAATGAGCAGTTCTTC | CASSFGAGGPSSYNEQFF
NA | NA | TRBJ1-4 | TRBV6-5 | TGTGCCAGCAGTCCCTGGACGGACTATAATGAAAAACTGTTTTTT | CASSPWTDYNEKLFF
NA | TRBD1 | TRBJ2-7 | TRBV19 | TGTGCCAGTAGTCCCCGGGACAGGGGTATCTACGAGCAGTACTTC | CASSPRDRGIYEQYF
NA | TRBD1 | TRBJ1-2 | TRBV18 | TGTGCCAGCTCACCACGGGACAGGGTAGGACATGGCTACACCTTC | CASSPRDRVGHGYTF
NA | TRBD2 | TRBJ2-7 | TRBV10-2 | TGCGCCAGCAGTGATTCCGGGACTAGCGGCCTGCAGCAGTACTTC | CASSDSGTSGLQQYF
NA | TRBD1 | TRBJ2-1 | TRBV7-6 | TGTGCCAGCAGCGAGGACAGGATCAATGAGCAGTTCTTC | CASSEDRINEQFF
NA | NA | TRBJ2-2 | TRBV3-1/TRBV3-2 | TGTGCCAGCAGCCCTCAGGGTACCGGGGAGCTGTTTTTT | CASSPQGTGELFF
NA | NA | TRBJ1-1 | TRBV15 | TGTGCCACCAGCAGCTCTTCACGGGTTGAAGCTTTCTTT | CATSSSSRVEAFF
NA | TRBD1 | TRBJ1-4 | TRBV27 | TGTGCCAGCAGTTTAAGGTCCCTCAGGGGGATGGATGAAAAACTGTTTTTT | CASSLRSLRGMDEKLFF
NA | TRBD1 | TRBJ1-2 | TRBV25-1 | TGTGCCAGCAGTGGCCCGACAGGGGGCTATGGCTACACCTTC | CASSGPTGGYGYTF